These 22 T cell receptor beta chains were all obtained from the same sample, sequenced in a study of brain T cells in children with intractable seizures. Sequencing used immunoSEQ multiplex PCR; TCRdb keeps in-frame clones, though not all of them. The data contain 50,000 to 80,000 clones, roughly 95% of them singletons. The specimen comprised peripheral blood, sampled at surgery. The origin of the receptors is a boy in the first two years of life with focal cortical dysplasia and intractable seizures.

This chain connects TRBV5-1 to TRBJ2-1, with TRBD1 matching 9 bases. The CDR3 contains 15 residues. Looked up from germline, CDR1 is SGHRS and CDR2 is YFSETQ. V gave up 0 bases and J gave up 4 bases; unmatched junction bases: 2. The CDR3 coding sequence is TGCGCCAGCAGCTTGGAGGGACAGGGATACAATGAGCAGTTCTTC. Protein product: CASSLEGQGYNEQFF.

This chain connects TRBV7-2 to TRBJ2-7, with 10 bases fitting TRBD2. Germline CDR1 SGHTA, CDR2 FQGNSA. J lost 2 bases, V lost 1 base, and 2 bases had no gene match. This CDR3 contains 15 residues. In DNA form, the CDR3 reads TGTGCCAGCAGCTTAGGGACTAGCGGAACCTACGAGCAGTACTTC. It is translated as CASSLGTSGTYEQYF.

This rearrangement joins TRBV29-1 to TRBJ2-7; TRBD2 matches at 7 bases. The CDR3 consists of 13 residues. Germline values: CDR1 SQVTM, CDR2 ANQGSEA. Unmatched junction bases numbered 7, after V lost 3 bases and J lost 5 bases. The CDR3 here is CSVDVAGVHEQYF. The CDR3 DNA reads TGCAGCGTTGATGTGGCGGGAGTCCACGAGCAGTACTTC.

The V call is TRBV11-2, the J call TRBJ2-1, with 9 bases matching TRBD2. With V trimmed by 4 bases and J by 0 bases, 4 bases remained unmatched. This CDR3 has 16 residues. Germline lookup yields CDR1 SGHAT and CDR2 FQNNGV. The CDR3 nucleotides are TGTGCCAGCAGCTGGTCTAGCGGGAACTCCTACAATGAGCAGTTCTTC. Amino acids: CASSWSSGNSYNEQFF.

The gene calls are TRBV4-1 and TRBJ2-2; a possible D gene is TRBD1 (5 bases). Per the germline V gene, CDR1 is MGHRA and CDR2 is YSYEKL. With 6 bases removed from V and 2 bases from J, the gap between germline ends came to 19 bases. The CDR3 sequence is 17 residues long. The CDR3 reads CASRPTSTVGNTGELFF. The DNA for the CDR3 is TGCGCCAGCAGACCCACGTCGACAGTAGGAAACACCGGGGAGCTGTTTTTT.

This clone has just one count. This chain connects TRBV6-4 to TRBJ2-1, with TRBD1 as a possible D gene (6 bases). Germline-derived CDR1 and CDR2 are MRHNA and SNTAGT. V was shortened by 4 bases and J by 5 bases, with 15 bases between the two germline ends. The CDR3 totals 15 residues. Written as DNA, the CDR3 is TGTGCCAGCAGTGTTGGAACTGGGGGCCACAATGAGCAGTTCTTC. Translating gives CASSVGTGGHNEQFF.

The chain joins TRBV7-9 to TRBJ1-1, with TRBD1 matching 9 bases. Germline V lookup: CDR1 SEHNR, CDR2 FQNEAQ (reference sequence). With V trimmed by 3 bases and J by 6 bases, 2 bases remained unmatched. This CDR3 contains 13 residues. Here the CDR3 DNA reads TGTGCCAGCAGCTTTAGGACAGGGGCTGAAGCTTTCTTT. Translation: CASSFRTGAEAFF.

The chain combines TRBV18 with TRBJ2-7; no firm D call. The CDR3 runs 14 residues. Trimming removed 4 bases at V and 6 bases at J, with 16 bases between. Germline loops: CDR1 KGHSH, CDR2 LQKENI. The CDR3 reads CASSRDGPFSEQYF. For the CDR3, the DNA is TGTGCCAGCTCACGTGACGGGCCCTTCAGCGAGCAGTACTTC. Full variable domain (missing parts from reference TRBV18 and TRBJ2-7): NAGVMQNPRHLVRRRGQEARLRCSPMKGHSHVYWYRQLPEEGLKFMVYLQKENIIDESGMPKERFSAEFPKEGPSILRIQQVVRGDSAAYFCASSRDGPFSEQYFGPGTRLTVT.

V is TRBV2 and J is TRBJ2-1, with 7 nucleotides matching TRBD2. The CDR3 runs to 19 residues. Trimming at V came to 0 bases and at J to 0 bases, leaving 11 bases not matched to a gene. Germline V gene sequence: CDR1 SNHLY, CDR2 FYNNEI. This chain's CDR3 is CASSEAGGDAVYSYNEQFF. The CDR3 DNA follows: TGTGCCAGCAGTGAAGCGGGAGGGGACGCGGTTTACTCCTACAATGAGCAGTTCTTC. The full variable domain, its missing parts supplied by reference TRBV2 and TRBJ2-1, is EPEVTQTPSHQVTQMGQEVILRCVPISNHLYFYWYRQILGQKVEFLVSFYNNEISEKSEIFDDQFSVERPDGSNFTLKIRSTKLEDSAMYFCASSEAGGDAVYSYNEQFFGPGTRLTVL.

This sequence joins TRBV23-1 and TRBJ1-3; maybe TRBD1 (6 bases). TRBV23-1 is given ORF status, its function remaining uncertain. This CDR3 is 19 amino acids long. Between the trimmed V and J ends, which lost 1 base and 0 bases, there was a span of 19 bases. This chain's CDR3 is CASSQYVGADWSSGNTIYF. The CDR3 nucleotides read TGCGCCAGCAGTCAATATGTGGGGGCCGACTGGAGCTCTGGAAACACCATATATTTT.

The chain carries TRBV28 and TRBJ1-4, with D unresolved. The V gene lost 3 bases and the J gene lost 4 bases, with 9 bases spanning the gap. The length of the CDR3 is 14 residues. Germline CDR1 reads MDHEN; CDR2 reads SYDVKM. The chain's CDR3 is CASSFVGDNEKLFF. As DNA, the CDR3 is TGTGCCAGCAGTTTTGTCGGGGATAATGAAAAACTGTTTTTT.

The chain joins TRBV10-3 to TRBJ2-2, with 10 bases matching TRBD2. Trimming at V came to 7 bases and at J to 4 bases, leaving 6 bases not matched to a gene. This CDR3 has 15 residues. CDR1 ENHRY and CDR2 SYGVKD come from the germline V gene. The CDR3 DNA reads TGTGCCATCAAAGCTAGCGGGGGACCCACCGGGGAGCTGTTTTTT. Translating it yields CAIKASGGPTGELFF.

This chain links TRBV6-6 with TRBJ1-1; perhaps TRBD1 as D (6 bases). CDR3 size: 13 residues. The V end lost 7 bases, the J end lost 4 bases, and 13 bases lay between the germline ends. Germline CDR1 is MNHNY and CDR2 is SVGAGI (reference sequence). This chain's CDR3 is CASKLRGSTEAFF. CDR3 sequence (DNA): TGTGCCAGCAAATTAAGGGGGAGCACTGAAGCTTTCTTT.

The chain joins TRBV7-3 to TRBJ1-2; TRBD1 agrees at 10 bases. This CDR3 has 13 residues. The ends lost 4 bases at V and 6 bases at J; junction bases unmatched: 2. CDR1 and CDR2 from the germline V gene are SGHTA and FQGTGA. CDR3 nucleotides: TGTGCCAGCAGCTCCGGGACAGGGGATGGCTACACCTTC. Amino acids: CASSSGTGDGYTF. The full variable domain, completed using reference TRBV7-3 and TRBJ1-2, is GAGVSQTPSNKVTEKGKYVELRCDPISGHTALYWYRQSLGQGPEFLIYFQGTGAADDSGLPNDRFFAVRPEGSVSTLKIQRTERGDSAVYLCASSSGTGDGYTFGSGTRLTVV.

The J gene is TRBJ2-6, the V gene TRBV5-1; D may be TRBD1 (5 bases). Per germline, CDR1 SGHRS and CDR2 YFSETQ. V was trimmed by 3 bases and J by 2 bases, leaving 9 bases between them. CDR3 length equals 15 residues. This CDR3 is CASSWQGTGANVLTF. CDR3 coding DNA: TGCGCCAGCAGCTGGCAGGGAACTGGGGCCAACGTCCTGACTTTC.

This sequence joins TRBV6-1 and TRBJ1-4; D is perhaps TRBD1 (5 bases). Per germline, CDR1 MNHNS and CDR2 SASEGT. This CDR3 comprises 14 residues. V was cut by 6 bases and J by 1 base, with 9 bases left in between. CDR3 bases: TGTGCCAGCAGACCTGACAGAACTAATGAAAAACTGTTTTTT. Translated: CASRPDRTNEKLFF.

The gene calls are TRBV7-2 and TRBJ2-3, with unresolved D. Germline V gene lookup returns CDR1 SGHTA and CDR2 FQGNSA. This CDR3 spans 16 amino acids. The V and J ends lost 2 bases and 3 bases respectively, with 15 bases between them. The CDR3: CASSLLGHGNTDTQYF. As DNA, the CDR3 is TGTGCCAGCAGCTTATTGGGTCATGGAAATACAGATACGCAGTATTTT. The full variable domain, with the rest looked up from reference TRBV7-2 and TRBJ2-3, is GAGVSQSPSNKVTEKGKDVELRCDPISGHTALYWYRQSLGQGLEFLIYFQGNSAPDKSGLPSDRFSAERTGGSVSTLTIQRTQQEDSAVYLCASSLLGHGNTDTQYFGPGTRLTVL.

The chain links TRBV20-1 to TRBJ1-2; D is ambiguous. This CDR3 region has 10 residues. V was pared by 6 bases and J by 6 bases, with 8 bases between. Germline V gives CDR1 DFQATT, CDR2 SNEGSKA (reference sequence). The CDR3 protein is CSAQTDGYTF. The CDR3 coding sequence is TGCAGTGCCCAAACTGATGGCTACACCTTC.

This chain connects TRBV14 to TRBJ2-5; D unresolved. The CDR3 has 13 residues. Germline CDR1 reads SGHDN; CDR2 reads FVKESK. V shed 1 base and J shed 1 base, with 4 bases lying between them. Here the CDR3 reads CASSQVFQETQYF. CDR3 nucleotides: TGTGCCAGCAGCCAAGTATTCCAAGAGACCCAGTACTTC.

The rearrangement links TRBV6-5 to TRBJ2-7, with TRBD2 identical over 11 bases. This CDR3 region has 15 residues. Losses at the gene ends were 7 bases for V and 5 bases for J; bases not matched to a gene: 10. CDR1 is MNHEY and CDR2 is SVGAGI in the germline V gene. The CDR3 sequence: CASTQTRGLADEQYF. The CDR3 bases are TGTGCCAGCACCCAAACCCGGGGACTAGCGGACGAGCAGTACTTC.

This chain links TRBV12-5 with TRBJ1-5; 10 nucleotides line up with TRBD1. Germline-derived CDR1 and CDR2 are LGHNT and FRNRAP. V lost 2 bases, J lost 0 bases, and 16 bases stayed unmatched. The CDR3 loop spans 21 amino acids. The CDR3 is CASGLIGVWDRGAISNQPQHF. In DNA form, the CDR3 reads TGTGCTAGTGGTTTGATCGGGGTGTGGGACAGGGGCGCGATTAGCAATCAGCCCCAGCATTTT.

V is TRBV10-3 and J is TRBJ2-3; D is unresolved. CDR1 ENHRY and CDR2 SYGVKD come from the germline V gene. The V gene lost 5 bases and the J gene lost 2 bases, with 14 bases spanning the gap. CDR3 size: 15 residues. The CDR3 sequence is CAISSFPGLTDTQYF. CDR3 coding DNA: TGTGCCATCAGTTCATTTCCGGGTCTCACAGATACGCAGTATTTT.